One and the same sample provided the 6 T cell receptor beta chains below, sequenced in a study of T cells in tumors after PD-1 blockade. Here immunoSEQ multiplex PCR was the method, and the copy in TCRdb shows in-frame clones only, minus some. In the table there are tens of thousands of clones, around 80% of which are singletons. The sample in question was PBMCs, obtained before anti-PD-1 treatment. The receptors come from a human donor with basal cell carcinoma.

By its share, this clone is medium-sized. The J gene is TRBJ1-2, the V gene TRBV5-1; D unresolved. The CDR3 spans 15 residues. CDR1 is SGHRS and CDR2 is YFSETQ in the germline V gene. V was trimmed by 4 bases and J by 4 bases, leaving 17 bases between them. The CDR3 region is CASSPSSLIVYGYTF. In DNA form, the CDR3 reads TGCGCCAGCAGCCCCAGTTCCCTAATAGTCTATGGCTACACCTTC. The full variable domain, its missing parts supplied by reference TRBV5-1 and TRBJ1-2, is KAGVTQTPRYLIKTRGQQVTLSCSPISGHRSVSWYQQTPGQGLQFLFEYFSETQRNKGNFPGRFSGRQFSNSRSEMNVSTLELGDSALYLCASSPSSLIVYGYTFGSGTRLTVV.

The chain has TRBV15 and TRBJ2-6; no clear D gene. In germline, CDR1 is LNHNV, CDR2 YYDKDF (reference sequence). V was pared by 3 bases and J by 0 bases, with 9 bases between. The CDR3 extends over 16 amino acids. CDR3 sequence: CATSRPVSSGANVLTF. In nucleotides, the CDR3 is TGTGCCACCAGCAGGCCAGTTAGCTCTGGGGCCAACGTCCTGACTTTC.

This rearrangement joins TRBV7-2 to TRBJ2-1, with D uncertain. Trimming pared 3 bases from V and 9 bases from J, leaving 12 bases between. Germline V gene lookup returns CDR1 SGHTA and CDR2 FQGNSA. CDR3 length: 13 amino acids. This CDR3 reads CASSFTTLGEQFF. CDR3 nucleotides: TGTGCCAGCAGCTTTACAACCCTGGGTGAGCAGTTCTTC.

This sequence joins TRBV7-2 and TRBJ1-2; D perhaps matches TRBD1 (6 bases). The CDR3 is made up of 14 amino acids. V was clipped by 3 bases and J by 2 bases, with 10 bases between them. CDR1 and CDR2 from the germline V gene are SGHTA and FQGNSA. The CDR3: CASSFPQGNYGYTF. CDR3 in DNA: TGTGCCAGCAGCTTCCCGCAGGGGAACTATGGCTACACCTTC.

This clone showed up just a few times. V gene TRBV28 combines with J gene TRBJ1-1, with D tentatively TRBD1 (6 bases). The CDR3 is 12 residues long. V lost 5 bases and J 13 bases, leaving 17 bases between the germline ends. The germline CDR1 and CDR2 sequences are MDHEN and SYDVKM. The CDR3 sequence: CASSTGTRSGFF. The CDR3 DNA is TGTGCCAGCAGTACCGGGACAAGGTCCGGTTTCTTT.

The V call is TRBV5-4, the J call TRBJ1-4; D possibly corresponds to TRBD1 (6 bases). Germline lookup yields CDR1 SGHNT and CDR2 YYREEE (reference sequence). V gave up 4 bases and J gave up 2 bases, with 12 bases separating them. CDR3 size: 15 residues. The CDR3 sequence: CASSVGRGTNEKLFF. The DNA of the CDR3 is TGTGCCAGCAGCGTCGGAAGGGGGACTAATGAAAAACTGTTTTTT.